This TCR beta chain appears in the sequencing data of a study of cytomegalovirus exposure and HLA in healthy donors. In the PCR, 60 Vbeta and 13 Jbeta primers were used. Sequencing used immunoSEQ multiplex PCR; TCRdb keeps in-frame clones, though not all of them. The sample gives about 200,000 clones, roughly 80% of which show up once; roughly 2.5% is in the top ten. The specimen was PBMCs. This receptor was taken from a woman aged 40 to 55 in good health and CMV-seronegative.

CDR3 sequence: CASIRTIEAFF. CDR3 coding DNA: TGTGCCAGCATTAGGACAATTGAAGCTTTCTTT. The rearrangement uses TRBV5-8 and TRBJ1-1, with D possibly TRBD1 on 5 matching bases. The germline V gene encodes CDR1 SGHTS and CDR2 YDEGEE. The CDR3 is made up of 11 amino acids. Trimming took off 6 bases at V and 7 bases at J, with 10 bases between the two ends.